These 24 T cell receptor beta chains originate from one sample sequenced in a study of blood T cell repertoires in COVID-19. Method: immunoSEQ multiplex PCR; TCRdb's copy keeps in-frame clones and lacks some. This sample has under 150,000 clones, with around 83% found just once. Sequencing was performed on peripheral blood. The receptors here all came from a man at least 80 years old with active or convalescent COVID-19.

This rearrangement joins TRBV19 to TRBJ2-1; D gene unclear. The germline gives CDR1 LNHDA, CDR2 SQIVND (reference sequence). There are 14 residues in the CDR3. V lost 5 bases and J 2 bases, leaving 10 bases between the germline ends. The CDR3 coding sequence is TGTGCCAGTAGTCTGCCGAACACCTACAATGAGCAGTTCTTC. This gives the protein CASSLPNTYNEQFF.

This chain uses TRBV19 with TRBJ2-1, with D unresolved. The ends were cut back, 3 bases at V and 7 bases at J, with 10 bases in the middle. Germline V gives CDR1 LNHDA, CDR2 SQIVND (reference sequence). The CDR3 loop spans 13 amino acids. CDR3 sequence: CASSISLGNEQFF. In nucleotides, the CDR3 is TGTGCCAGTAGTATTAGCCTAGGAAATGAGCAGTTCTTC.

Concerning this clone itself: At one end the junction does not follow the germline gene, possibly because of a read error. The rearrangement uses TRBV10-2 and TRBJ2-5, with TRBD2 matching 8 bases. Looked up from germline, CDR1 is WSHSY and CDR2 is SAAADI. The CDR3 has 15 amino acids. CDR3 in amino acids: CARSGPGGLQETQYF. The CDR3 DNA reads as TGCGCCCGCAGTGGTCCGGGGGGGCTCCAAGAGACCCAGTACTTC.

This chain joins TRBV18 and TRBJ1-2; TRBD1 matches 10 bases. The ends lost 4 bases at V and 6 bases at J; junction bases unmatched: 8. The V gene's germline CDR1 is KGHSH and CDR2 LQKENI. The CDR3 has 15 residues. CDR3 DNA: TGTGCCAGCTCACGCATCGGACAGGGGGAGGATGGCTACACCTTC. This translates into CASSRIGQGEDGYTF.

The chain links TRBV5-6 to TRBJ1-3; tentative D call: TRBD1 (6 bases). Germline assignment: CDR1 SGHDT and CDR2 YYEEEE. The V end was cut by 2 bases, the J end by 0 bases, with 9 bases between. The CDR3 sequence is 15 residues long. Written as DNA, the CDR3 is TGTGCCAGCAGCTTTTACAGGGACTCTGGAAACACCATATATTTT. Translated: CASSFYRDSGNTIYF.

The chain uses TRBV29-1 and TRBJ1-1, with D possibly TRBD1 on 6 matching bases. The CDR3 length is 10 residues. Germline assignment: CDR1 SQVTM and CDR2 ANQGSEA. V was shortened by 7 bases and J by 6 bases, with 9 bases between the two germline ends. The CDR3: CSGGQPEAFF. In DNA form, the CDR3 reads TGCAGCGGCGGACAGCCTGAAGCTTTCTTT.

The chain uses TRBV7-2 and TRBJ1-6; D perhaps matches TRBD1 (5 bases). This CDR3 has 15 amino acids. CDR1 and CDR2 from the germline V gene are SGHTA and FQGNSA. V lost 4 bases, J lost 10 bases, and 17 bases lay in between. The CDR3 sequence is CASSSEGEGFSPLHF. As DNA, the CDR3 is TGTGCCAGCAGCTCCGAAGGGGAGGGATTCTCACCCCTCCACTTT.

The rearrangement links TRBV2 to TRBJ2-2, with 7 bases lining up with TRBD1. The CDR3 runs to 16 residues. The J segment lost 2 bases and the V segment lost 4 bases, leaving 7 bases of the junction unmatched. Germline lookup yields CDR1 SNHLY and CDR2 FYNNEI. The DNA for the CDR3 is TGTGCCAGCAGTGGACAGGGCGGATCTAACACCGGGGAGCTGTTTTTT. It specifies CASSGQGGSNTGELFF. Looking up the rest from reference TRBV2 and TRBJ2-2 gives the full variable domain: EPEVTQTPSHQVTQMGQEVILRCVPISNHLYFYWYRQILGQKVEFLVSFYNNEISEKSEIFDDQFSVERPDGSNFTLKIRSTKLEDSAMYFCASSGQGGSNTGELFFGEGSRLTVL.

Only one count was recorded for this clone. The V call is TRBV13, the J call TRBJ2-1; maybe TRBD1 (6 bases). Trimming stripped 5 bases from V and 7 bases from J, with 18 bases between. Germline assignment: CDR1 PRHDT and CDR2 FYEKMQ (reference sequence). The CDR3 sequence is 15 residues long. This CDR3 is CASSPWTAKKNEQFF. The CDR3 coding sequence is TGTGCCAGCAGCCCCTGGACAGCTAAAAAAAATGAGCAGTTCTTC.

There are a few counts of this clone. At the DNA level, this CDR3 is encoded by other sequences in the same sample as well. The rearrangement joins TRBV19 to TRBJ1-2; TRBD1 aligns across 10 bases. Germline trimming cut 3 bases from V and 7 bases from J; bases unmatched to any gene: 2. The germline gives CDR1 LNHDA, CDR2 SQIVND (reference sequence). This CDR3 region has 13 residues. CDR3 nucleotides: TGTGCCAGTAGTATTGGGACAGGGGCTGGCTACACCTTC. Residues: CASSIGTGAGYTF.

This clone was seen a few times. CDR3 DNA: TGTGCCAGCAGCTTAGCCGGGACTCCCAATGAGCAGTTCTTC. Its translation: CASSLAGTPNEQFF. V gene TRBV7-9 combines with J gene TRBJ2-1, with a tentative D call TRBD2 (6 bases). Germline lookup yields CDR1 SEHNR and CDR2 FQNEAQ (reference sequence). Trimming removed 0 bases at V and 6 bases at J, with 9 bases between. This CDR3 is built from 14 residues.

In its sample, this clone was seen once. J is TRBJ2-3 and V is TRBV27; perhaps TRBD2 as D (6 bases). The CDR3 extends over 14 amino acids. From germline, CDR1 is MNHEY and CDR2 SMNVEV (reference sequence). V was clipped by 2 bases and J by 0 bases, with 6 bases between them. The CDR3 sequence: CASSLAGSTDTQYF. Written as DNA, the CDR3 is TGTGCCAGCAGTTTAGCGGGGAGCACAGATACGCAGTATTTT.

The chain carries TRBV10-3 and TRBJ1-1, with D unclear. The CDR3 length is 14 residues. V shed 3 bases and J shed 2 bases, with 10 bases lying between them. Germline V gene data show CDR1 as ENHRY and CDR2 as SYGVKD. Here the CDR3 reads CAISDLAGNTEAFF. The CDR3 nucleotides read TGTGCCATCAGTGACTTGGCGGGAAACACTGAAGCTTTCTTT.

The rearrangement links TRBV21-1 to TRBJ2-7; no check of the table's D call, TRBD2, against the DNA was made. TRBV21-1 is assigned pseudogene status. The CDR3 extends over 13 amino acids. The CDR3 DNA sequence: TGTGCCAGCAGCCCCCGAATGAGGACTGAGCAGTACTTC. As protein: CASSPRMRTEQYF.

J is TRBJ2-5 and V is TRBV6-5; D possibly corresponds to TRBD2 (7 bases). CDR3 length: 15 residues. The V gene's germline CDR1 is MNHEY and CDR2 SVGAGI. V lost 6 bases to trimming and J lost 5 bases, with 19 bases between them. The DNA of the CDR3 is TGTGCCAGCAGACCCATATGGGGGGGGCGGGAGACCCAGTACTTC. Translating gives CASRPIWGGRETQYF.

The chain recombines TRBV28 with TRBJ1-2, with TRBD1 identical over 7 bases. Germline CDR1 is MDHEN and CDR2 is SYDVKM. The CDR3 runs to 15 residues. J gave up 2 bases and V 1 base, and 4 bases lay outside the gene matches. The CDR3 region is CASSLLGGPNYGYTF. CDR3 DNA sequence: TGTGCCAGCAGTTTATTAGGGGGCCCGAACTATGGCTACACCTTC.

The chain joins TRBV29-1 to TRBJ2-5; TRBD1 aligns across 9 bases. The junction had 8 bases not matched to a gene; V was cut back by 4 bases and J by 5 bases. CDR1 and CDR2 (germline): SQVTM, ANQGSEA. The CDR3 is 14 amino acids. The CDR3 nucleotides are TGCAGCGTTGTCTATACAGGGGGCTTGGAGACCCAGTACTTC. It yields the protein CSVVYTGGLETQYF.

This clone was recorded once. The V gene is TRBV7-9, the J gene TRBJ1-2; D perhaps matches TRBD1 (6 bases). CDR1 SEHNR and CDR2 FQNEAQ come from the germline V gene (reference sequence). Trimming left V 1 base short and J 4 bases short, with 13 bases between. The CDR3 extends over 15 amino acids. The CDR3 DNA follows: TGTGCCAGCAGCTTAGTCGCCGGACAGAGCTATGGCTACACCTTC. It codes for CASSLVAGQSYGYTF.

The CDR3 loop reads CASSPTAGTGELFF. The CDR3 DNA is TGTGCCAGCAGTCCCACCGCGGGCACCGGGGAGCTGTTTTTT. The genes are TRBV2 and TRBJ2-2, with D possibly being TRBD2 (5 bases). V was trimmed by 5 bases and J by 4 bases, leaving 11 bases between them. The CDR3 is made up of 14 amino acids. Germline loops: CDR1 SNHLY, CDR2 FYNNEI.

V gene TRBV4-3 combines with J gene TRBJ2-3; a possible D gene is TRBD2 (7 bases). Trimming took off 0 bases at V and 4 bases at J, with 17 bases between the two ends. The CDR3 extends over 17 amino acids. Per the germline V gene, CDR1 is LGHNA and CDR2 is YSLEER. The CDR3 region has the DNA TGCGCCAGCAGCCAAGATTTCGGGGGGCCCCCCGCAGATACGCAGTATTTT. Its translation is CASSQDFGGPPADTQYF.

The CDR3 sequence: CATSVEQSLAQYF. DNA for the CDR3: TGTGCCACCAGTGTGGAGCAGTCGTTGGCGCAGTATTTT. The gene calls are TRBV24-1 and TRBJ2-3; unclear D gene. CDR1 KGHDR and CDR2 SFDVKD come from the germline V gene. V dropped 5 bases and J dropped 10 bases, with 15 bases sitting between them. This CDR3 has 13 residues.

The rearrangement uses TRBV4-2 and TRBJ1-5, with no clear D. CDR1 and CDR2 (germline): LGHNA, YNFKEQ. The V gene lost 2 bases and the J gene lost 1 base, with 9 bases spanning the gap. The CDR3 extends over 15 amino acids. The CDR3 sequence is CASSQSGGSNQPQHF. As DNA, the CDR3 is TGTGCCAGCAGCCAATCTGGAGGGAGCAATCAGCCCCAGCATTTT.

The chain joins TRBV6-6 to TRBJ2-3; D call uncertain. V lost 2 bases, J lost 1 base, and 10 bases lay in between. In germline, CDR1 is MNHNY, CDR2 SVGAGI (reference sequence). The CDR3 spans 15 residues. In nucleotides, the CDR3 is TGTGCCAGCAGTTACCCCTCACGGGGCACAGATACGCAGTATTTT. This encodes CASSYPSRGTDTQYF.

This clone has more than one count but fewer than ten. The CDR3 sequence is CASTQDNTQYF. In DNA, the CDR3 is TGTGCCAGCACCCAGGACAATACGCAGTATTTT. The rearrangement joins TRBV5-4 to TRBJ2-3; D may be TRBD1 (5 bases). From germline, CDR1 is SGHNT and CDR2 YYREEE (reference sequence). Trimming pared 6 bases from V and 7 bases from J, leaving 9 bases between. This CDR3 is built from 11 residues.